This paragraph reports one T cell receptor (beta chain). Its cognate antigen is unknown. With a J-beta primer mix and a sample-barcoded 5' primer, a second PCR ran about 6 to 11 cycles. Carrying 12 random nucleotides, a template-switch adaptor labeled each individual cDNA molecule. TCRdb independently ran MiXCR on the 5' RACE reads; one entry per CDR3 protein. The table lists about 1.6 million distinct CDR3 sequences, about 31% of them singletons, with around 11% in the top ten. The data stem from a study of blood T cells in healthy people across ages. Every donor contributed 7.5 to 10 milliliters of peripheral blood by blood draw. J gave up 7 bases and V 4 bases, and 11 bases lay outside the gene matches. The CDR3 has 16 residues. Germline V gene data show CDR1 as SNHLY and CDR2 as FYNNEI. Study-level results: What prevented conclusive comparison of naive and antigen-experienced cells was that PBMCs were unsorted. Older age went with lower TCR beta diversity per million T cells, in a roughly linear way.

Sequencing was done on a sample of blood. The rearrangement links TRBV2 to TRBJ2-1, with TRBD2 matching 9 bases. This receptor was identified in a woman in her 30s in good health. In DNA, the CDR3 is TGTGCCAGCAGTGTAGGGGATAGCGGGAGAGTGAATGAGCAGTTCTTC. It codes for CASSVGDSGRVNEQFF.